This record looks at one T cell receptor beta chain sequence and its context. Its antigen is not known. The CDR3 extends over 17 amino acids. The V and J ends lost 3 bases and 4 bases, in that order; junction bases with no gene match: 11. Germline CDR1 reads LNHDA; CDR2 reads SQIVND (reference sequence). The study drew its donors from healthy HIV-negative adults without recent acute infections or vaccinations. The CD4+ fraction was divided into a CD45RA+ naive subset and a CD45RA-negative memory subset. Profiled with immunoSEQ multiplex PCR; TCRdb holds only in-frame clones, not every one. The sample includes over 850,000 clones, 78% of them seen just once. The sample originates from a study of shared clonotypes between healthy human individuals. The study, taken as a whole, reports: When naive CD4 clonotypes were compared across a few donors, about 4.8% were shared.

The source of this sequence is a man aged 18 to 35 in good health. Some clones in this sample may be carry-over from other donors' samples. The material sequenced was memory CD4+ T cells from PBMCs. Subset specified: CD45RA-negative fraction. V and J are TRBV19 and TRBJ2-3, with TRBD2 matching over 9 bases. In nucleotides, the CDR3 is TGTGCCAGTAGTATCTTTGGGCGGGAGGGCCCGGCAGATACGCAGTATTTT. Translation gives CASSIFGREGPADTQYF.